The clone carrying this T cell receptor (beta chain) was seen just once. The antigen is undetermined. Germline V gives CDR1 SGHVS, CDR2 FNYEAQ. Trimming at V came to 5 bases and at J to 3 bases, leaving 11 bases not matched to a gene. The CDR3 is 17 residues long. This specimen belongs to a study of cytomegalovirus exposure and HLA in healthy donors. The study's findings and limits: Among TCR beta chains of equal frequency, HLA-associated ones were more clonally expanded in a later analysis.

Amplification used 60 Vbeta primers and 13 Jbeta primers. The table came from immunoSEQ multiplex PCR; TCRdb's copy has only in-frame clones and leaves some out. Of over 150,000 clones in the sample, 73% were seen once. This chain joins TRBV7-6 and TRBJ2-2; TRBD1 matches at 8 bases. This sequence was found in a woman between 18 and 29 years old in good health and CMV-seropositive. The sequencing input was PBMCs. CDR3 protein: CASSGARAGGHTGELFF. The CDR3 nucleotides read TGTGCCAGCAGCGGGGCTAGGGCAGGGGGCCACACCGGGGAGCTGTTTTTT. Complete variable domain (other parts from reference TRBV7-6 and TRBJ2-2): GAGVSQSPRYKVTKRGQDVALRCDPISGHVSLYWYRQALGQGPEFLTYFNYEAQQDKSGLPNDRFSAERPEGSISTLTIQRTEQRDSAMYRCASSGARAGGHTGELFFGEGSRLTVL.